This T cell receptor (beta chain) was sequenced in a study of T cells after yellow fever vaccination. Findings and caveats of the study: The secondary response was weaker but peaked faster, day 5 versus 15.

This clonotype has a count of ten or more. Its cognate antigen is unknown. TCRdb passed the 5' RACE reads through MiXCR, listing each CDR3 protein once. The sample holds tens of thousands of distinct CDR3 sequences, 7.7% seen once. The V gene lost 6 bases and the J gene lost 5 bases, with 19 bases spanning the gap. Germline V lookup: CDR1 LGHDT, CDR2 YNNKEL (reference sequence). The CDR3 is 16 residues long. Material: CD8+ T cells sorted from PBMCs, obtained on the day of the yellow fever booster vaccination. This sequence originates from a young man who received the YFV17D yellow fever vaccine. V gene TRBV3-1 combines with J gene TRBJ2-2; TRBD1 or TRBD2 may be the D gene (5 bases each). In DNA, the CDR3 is TGTGCCAGCAGTACGGTGGGACGGGAATATACCGGGGAGCTGTTTTTT. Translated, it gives CASSTVGREYTGELFF.